Listed here are 22 T cell receptor beta chains from one sample, sequenced in a study of prognosis after radiotherapy for stage I lung cancer. Amplicons of TCR beta CDR3 were generated from genomic DNA by two-round multiplex PCR. First-round PCR employed TRBV- and TRBJ-specific primers for each gene. TCRdb used MiXCR to reprocess the multiplex PCR reads, holding one entry per CDR3 protein. The sample holds approximately 30,000 distinct CDR3 sequences, 25% to 40% seen once. The material was PBMCs, obtained before or after stereotactic body radiation therapy (not recorded which). The source of these receptors is a donor aged 50 or older with non-small cell lung cancer.

Comment on this clonotype: This clone may be a read error of a much larger clone one base away. The rearrangement joins TRBV7-3 to TRBJ2-1, with 12 bases that match TRBD2. Looked up from germline, CDR1 is SGHTA and CDR2 is FQGTGA. This CDR3 spans 15 amino acids. With 3 bases clipped from V and 8 bases from J, the junction kept 5 bases outside the gene matches. DNA for the CDR3: TGTGCCAGCAGCTTGCCGGGACTAGCGGGCGATGAGCAGTTCTTC. Protein: CASSLPGLAGDEQFF.

For this clonotype: Since a far larger clone is one base different, this is likely a read error. CDR3: CASSRDPSSYNEQYF. CDR3 sequence (DNA): TGTGCCAGCAGCCGCGACCCGAGCTCCTACAATGAGCAGTACTTC. The chain employs TRBV11-3 and TRBJ2-7; D ambiguous. The germline gives CDR1 SGHNT, CDR2 YENEEA. The CDR3 sequence is 15 residues long. Trimming left V 5 bases short and J 7 bases short, with 21 bases between.

Concerning this clonotype: A far larger clone is a single base away, which makes a read error likely. V gene TRBV6-2 or TRBV6-3 combines with J gene TRBJ2-1; perhaps TRBD1 as D (8 bases). The CDR3 length is 13 residues. V lost 6 bases to trimming and J lost 7 bases, with 13 bases between them. Germline loops: CDR1 MNHEY, CDR2 SVGEGT. This CDR3 reads CASRQGGENEQFF. For the CDR3, the DNA is TGTGCCAGCAGACAGGGGGGGGAAAATGAGCAGTTCTTC.

This clonotype showed up many times. The rearrangement links TRBV11-1 to TRBJ2-7, with 12 nucleotides matching TRBD2. Trimming removed 5 bases from V and 2 bases from J; junction bases left unmatched: 4. The CDR3 has 15 residues. CDR1 SGHAT and CDR2 FQDESV come from the germline V gene (reference sequence). This CDR3 is CASSARTSGAYEQYF. In DNA, the CDR3 is TGTGCCAGCAGCGCGAGGACTAGCGGGGCCTACGAGCAGTACTTC.

This clonotype appeared many times. The chain uses TRBV24-1 and TRBJ1-5; TRBD1 might be the D (6 bases). CDR3 length: 13 residues. The germline V gene encodes CDR1 KGHDR and CDR2 SFDVKD. V lost 3 bases and J lost 10, with 12 bases in between. CDR3 in DNA: TGTGCCACCAGTGATCGAGGGGGGAGACCCCAGCATTTT. As protein: CATSDRGGRPQHF.

There are many counts of this clonotype. J is TRBJ2-3 and V is TRBV6-4; TRBD2 aligns across 7 bases. V lost 8 bases, J lost 3 bases, and 11 bases stayed unmatched. This CDR3 comprises 15 residues. Per germline, CDR1 MRHNA and CDR2 SNTAGT. The CDR3 reads CASRFSSGGTDTQYF. The CDR3 DNA reads TGTGCCAGCCGTTTCTCTAGCGGAGGAACAGATACGCAGTATTTT.

The table lists this clonotype with many counts. This rearrangement joins TRBV12-3 or TRBV12-4 to TRBJ2-7; D is uncertain. Trimming pared 7 bases from V and 1 base from J, leaving 11 bases between. The CDR3 has 13 amino acids. The CDR3 region is CASTWTGSYEQYF. Written as DNA, the CDR3 is TGTGCCAGCACCTGGACGGGTTCCTACGAGCAGTACTTC.

This clonotype came up many times. The V gene is TRBV2, the J gene TRBJ2-2; tentatively, D is TRBD1 or TRBD2 (6 bases each). From germline, CDR1 is SNHLY and CDR2 FYNNEI. V lost 8 bases and J 5 bases, leaving 12 bases between the germline ends. This CDR3 has 13 residues. DNA of the CDR3: TGTGCCAGCCGAACGGGGGCAACCGGGGAGCTGTTTTTT. Encoded protein: CASRTGATGELFF.

Of note for this clonotype: No conserved phenylalanine or tryptophan is present at the end of the CDR3, so a read error is the likely explanation. The rearrangement joins TRBV27 to TRBJ2-2; tentative D call: TRBD1 (5 bases). The CDR3 has 15 residues. The V and J ends lost 2 bases and 7 bases respectively, with 14 bases between them. Germline assignment: CDR1 MNHEY and CDR2 SMNVEV (reference sequence). The CDR3 loop is CASSLVGGAHGELFL. The CDR3 nucleotides are TGTGCCAGCAGTTTAGTAGGTGGGGCACACGGGGAGCTGTTTCTT.

This clonotype was seen repeatedly, ten times or more. This chain uses TRBV6-1 with TRBJ1-3; possible D gene TRBD1, 6 bases. This CDR3 spans 16 amino acids. Germline lookup yields CDR1 MNHNS and CDR2 SASEGT. V lost 3 bases, J lost 1 base, and 13 bases lay in between. CDR3: CASSDRPGASGNTIYF. DNA for the CDR3: TGTGCCAGCAGTGACCGACCGGGGGCGTCTGGAAACACCATATATTTT.

This clonotype has ten or more counts. This chain joins TRBV6-5 and TRBJ2-6; possibly TRBD2 for D (6 bases). The CDR3 is 18 residues long. The ends were cut back, 0 bases at V and 3 bases at J, with 15 bases in the middle. CDR1 MNHEY and CDR2 SVGAGI come from the germline V gene. CDR3 residues: CASSYSSLWGGGANVLTF. CDR3 DNA: TGTGCCAGCAGTTACTCGTCTTTGTGGGGAGGTGGGGCCAACGTCCTGACTTTC.

This clonotype appeared many times. CDR3 coding DNA: TGCGCCAGCAGTGGGACTAGCGGGTATAGGGCAGATACGCAGTATTTT. Translation: CASSGTSGYRADTQYF. This chain connects TRBV10-2 to TRBJ2-3, with TRBD2 matching 11 bases. The junction had 7 bases not matched to a gene; V was cut back by 4 bases and J by 4 bases. The germline V gene encodes CDR1 WSHSY and CDR2 SAAADI. This CDR3 comprises 16 residues.

This clonotype was recorded many times. CDR3 sequence reads: CASSPPEAPTDTQYF. The CDR3 DNA sequence: TGTGCCAGCTCACCACCAGAAGCCCCCACAGATACGCAGTATTTT. The chain has TRBV18 and TRBJ2-3; D is unresolved. V lost 0 bases and J 2 bases, leaving 9 bases between the germline ends. Germline CDR1 is KGHSH and CDR2 is LQKENI. The CDR3 is made up of 15 amino acids.

This clonotype was detected many times. The J gene is TRBJ1-1, the V gene TRBV19, with 7 bases identical to TRBD1. Trimming at V came to 5 bases and at J to 5 bases, leaving 5 bases not matched to a gene. Germline V gene lookup returns CDR1 LNHDA and CDR2 SQIVND (reference sequence). This CDR3 comprises 13 residues. CDR3 nucleotides: TGTGCCAGTAGTCCCACAGGGGAAACTGAAGCTTTCTTT. Translating gives CASSPTGETEAFF.

In regard to this clonotype: A single base separates this from a much larger clone, so it may be a read error. The chain employs TRBV25-1 and TRBJ2-7; D unresolved. Germline assignment: CDR1 MGHDK and CDR2 SYGVNS. This CDR3 has 10 amino acids. CDR3: CASIEHQQYF. The CDR3 DNA sequence: TGTGCCAGCATTGAACACCAGCAGTACTTC.

This clonotype was counted ten times or more. CDR3 sequence reads: CATSTGFSEQYF. CDR3 nucleotide sequence: TGTGCCACCAGCACAGGGTTCTCCGAGCAGTACTTC. The chain recombines TRBV24-1 with TRBJ2-7; possible D gene TRBD1, 6 bases. The V gene lost 7 bases and the J gene lost 6 bases, with 12 bases spanning the gap. CDR3 length: 12 residues. Germline values: CDR1 KGHDR, CDR2 SFDVKD.

The table lists this clonotype with many counts. The V and J genes are TRBV18 and TRBJ2-7; no definite D call. This CDR3 is built from 14 residues. The germline V gene encodes CDR1 KGHSH and CDR2 LQKENI. V was pared by 6 bases and J by 0 bases, with 12 bases between. CDR3 sequence: CASSESHSSYEQYF. The CDR3 region has the DNA TGTGCCAGCTCCGAATCCCACAGCTCCTACGAGCAGTACTTC.

Of note for this clonotype: This may stem from a read error, because a much larger clone lies one nucleotide away. The rearrangement joins TRBV29-1 to TRBJ2-1, with 8 bases matching TRBD2. Trimming cost V 8 bases and J 1 base; bases outside gene matches: 4. Germline V gene data show CDR1 as SQVTM and CDR2 as ANQGSEA. This CDR3 has 13 residues. CDR3 sequence: CSFRGGSYNEQFF. Here the CDR3 DNA reads TGCAGCTTTCGGGGGGGGTCCTACAATGAGCAGTTCTTC.

As for this clonotype: This likely came from a read error, as a far larger clone is one base away. The chain couples TRBV6-4 to TRBJ2-2, with D possibly being TRBD2 (7 bases). V gave up 7 bases and J gave up 7 bases, with 22 bases separating them. The CDR3 is made up of 16 amino acids. Germline lookup yields CDR1 MRHNA and CDR2 SNTAGT. The chain's CDR3 is CASNPLSGGGGGELFF. In DNA form, the CDR3 reads TGTGCCAGCAATCCCCTGTCGGGGGGCGGGGGCGGGGAGCTGTTTTTT.

This clonotype was seen many times. The V call is TRBV6-2 or TRBV6-3, the J call TRBJ1-5, with D unresolved. Germline V gene sequence: CDR1 MNHEY, CDR2 SVGEGT. CDR3 size: 16 residues. V was cut by 2 bases and J by 0 bases, with 11 bases left in between. DNA for the CDR3: TGTGCCAGCAGTTACAGGGAAGAGTATAGCAATCAGCCCCAGCATTTT. It translates to CASSYREEYSNQPQHF.

This clonotype was counted ten times or more. The chain carries TRBV2 and TRBJ2-7; a weak D match, TRBD1 (6 bases). Trimming shortened V by 2 bases and J by 6 bases, and 8 bases separated the two germline ends. The CDR3 has 12 amino acids. The V gene's germline CDR1 is SNHLY and CDR2 FYNNEI. DNA for the CDR3: TGTGCCAGCAGTGAAACAGGGCCCGAGCAGTACTTC. Translated: CASSETGPEQYF.

In this sample, this clonotype turned up many times. This rearrangement joins TRBV19 to TRBJ1-4, with 9 bases that match TRBD1. V was pared by 7 bases and J by 10 bases, with 7 bases of the junction left unmatched. Germline V lookup: CDR1 LNHDA, CDR2 SQIVND (reference sequence). CDR3 length: 13 residues. CDR3 protein: CASTGTGFGKLFF. DNA for the CDR3: TGTGCCAGTACCGGGACAGGGTTCGGAAAACTGTTTTTT. Full variable domain (rest looked up from reference TRBV19 and TRBJ1-4): DGGITQSPKYLFRKEGQNVTLSCEQNLNHDAMYWYRQDPGQGLRLIYYSQIVNDFQKGDIAEGYSVSREKKESFPLTVTSAQKNPTAFYLCASTGTGFGKLFFGSGTQLSVL.